A selection of T cell receptor beta chains follows, all from one sample in a study of blood T cell repertoires in COVID-19. Libraries were prepared by immunoSEQ multiplex PCR; TCRdb keeps only in-frame clonotypes and omits some of them. The table shows a few hundred thousand clones, with roughly 90% occurring only once. Sequencing input: peripheral blood. The source of these receptors is a woman in her 30s with COVID-19, enrolled during active disease. Each CDR3 is given with its conserved first and last residue. D genes are given only for firm matches. Clone size is not always given. Where it is, it says once, few, many or a class for expanded clones.

j_gene: TRBJ1-2
d_gene: TRBD1
v_gene: TRBV5-1
abundance: once
CDR3nt: TGCGCCAGCAGGGAGACCGGGACAGGTCGGCGAGGCTACACCTTC
CDR3aa: CASRETGTGRRGYTF

j_gene: TRBJ1-5
d_gene: NA
v_gene: TRBV19
abundance: NA
CDR3nt: TGTGCCAGTAGTATGCGGGACGGTGGCAATCAGCCCCAGCATTTT
CDR3aa: CASSMRDGGNQPQHF

j_gene: TRBJ2-3
d_gene: NA
v_gene: TRBV6-2/TRBV6-3
abundance: once
CDR3nt: TGTGCCAGCAGTTACTTCGGAGATACGCAGTATTTT
CDR3aa: CASSYFGDTQYF

j_gene: TRBJ2-7
d_gene: NA
v_gene: TRBV18
abundance: NA
CDR3nt: TGTGCCAGCTCACCACCTCTGGGACACTACGAGCAGTACTTC
CDR3aa: CASSPPLGHYEQYF

j_gene: TRBJ2-7
d_gene: NA
v_gene: TRBV7-8
abundance: NA
CDR3nt: TGTGCCAGCAGCCCCGGGACTGACAGTTACTACGAGCAGTACTTC
CDR3aa: CASSPGTDSYYEQYF

j_gene: TRBJ1-1
d_gene: TRBD1
v_gene: TRBV7-9
abundance: NA
CDR3nt: TGTGCCAGCAGCCCCCCGGACAGGGGACGAGATGAAGCTTTCTTT
CDR3aa: CASSPPDRGRDEAFF

j_gene: TRBJ2-3
d_gene: TRBD1
v_gene: TRBV3-1/TRBV3-2
abundance: NA
CDR3nt: TGTGCCAGCAGCCAAGCCTGGGACAGTCGAACAGATACGCAGTATTTT
CDR3aa: CASSQAWDSRTDTQYF

j_gene: TRBJ2-5
d_gene: TRBD1
v_gene: TRBV6-1
abundance: NA
CDR3nt: TGTGCCAGCAGTGAAGCAAGGGGGACAGGTCAGGACTTC
CDR3aa: CASSEARGTGQDF

j_gene: TRBJ1-3
d_gene: NA
v_gene: TRBV6-6
abundance: NA
CDR3nt: TGTGCCAGCAGCCTAGGATCCTCTGGATCTGGAAACACCATATATTTT
CDR3aa: CASSLGSSGSGNTIYF

j_gene: TRBJ1-5
d_gene: NA
v_gene: TRBV15
abundance: NA
CDR3nt: TGTGCCACCAGCAGAGGAACAGAGTACAATCAGCCCCAGCATTTT
CDR3aa: CATSRGTEYNQPQHF

j_gene: TRBJ1-1
d_gene: TRBD1
v_gene: TRBV29-1
abundance: NA
CDR3nt: TGCAGCGTTGAAACAGGGGGAAACACTGAAGCTTTCTTT
CDR3aa: CSVETGGNTEAFF

j_gene: TRBJ2-3
d_gene: NA
v_gene: TRBV27
abundance: NA
CDR3nt: TGTGCCAGCAGGCCTGACAGGACCCCTAGCACAGATACGCAGTATTTT
CDR3aa: CASRPDRTPSTDTQYF

j_gene: TRBJ2-5
d_gene: NA
v_gene: TRBV28
abundance: NA
CDR3nt: TGTGCCAGCAGGTCGGACCCAGGGGAGGAGACCCAGTACTTC
CDR3aa: CASRSDPGEETQYF

j_gene: TRBJ2-1
d_gene: NA
v_gene: TRBV12-3/TRBV12-4
abundance: NA
CDR3nt: TGTGCCAGCAGGCCGACAGACAATGAGCAGTTCTTC
CDR3aa: CASRPTDNEQFF

j_gene: TRBJ1-2
d_gene: NA
v_gene: TRBV13
abundance: NA
CDR3nt: TGTGCCAGCAGCGGAACAGGGACTGGCTACACCTTC
CDR3aa: CASSGTGTGYTF

j_gene: TRBJ2-5
d_gene: TRBD1
v_gene: TRBV4-1
abundance: NA
CDR3nt: TGCGCCAGCAGCCGTGGACAGGTCGGAGAGACCCAGTACTTC
CDR3aa: CASSRGQVGETQYF

j_gene: TRBJ1-5
d_gene: NA
v_gene: TRBV19
abundance: NA
CDR3nt: TGTGCCAGTAGTATAGCCGAACAGGGCGGCAATCAGCCCCAGCATTTT
CDR3aa: CASSIAEQGGNQPQHF

j_gene: TRBJ1-4
d_gene: NA
v_gene: TRBV10-3
abundance: NA
CDR3nt: TGTGCCATCAGTGAGCGGGGGGGGTCGGATGAAAAACTGTTTTTT
CDR3aa: CAISERGGSDEKLFF

j_gene: TRBJ1-6
d_gene: TRBD1
v_gene: TRBV6-1
abundance: once
CDR3nt: TGTGCCAGCAGTGCCAGGGGGCTCACCTATAATTCACCCCTCCACTTT
CDR3aa: CASSARGLTYNSPLHF

j_gene: TRBJ2-5
d_gene: NA
v_gene: TRBV10-2
abundance: NA
CDR3nt: TGCGCCAGCAGTAGGACTACCAAAGAGACCCAGTACTTC
CDR3aa: CASSRTTKETQYF

j_gene: TRBJ2-7
d_gene: TRBD2
v_gene: TRBV5-6
abundance: NA
CDR3nt: TGTGCCAGCAGCTCCGGACTAGCGGAAATCTCCTACGAGCAGTACTTC
CDR3aa: CASSSGLAEISYEQYF

j_gene: TRBJ1-2
d_gene: NA
v_gene: TRBV11-2
abundance: NA
CDR3nt: TGTGCCAGCAGCTTAGTGCGCTTAGCGGGTGGCTACACCTTC
CDR3aa: CASSLVRLAGGYTF

j_gene: TRBJ1-2
d_gene: TRBD1
v_gene: TRBV19
abundance: NA
CDR3nt: TGTGCCAGTACCAAGGACAGGGGGATTATCAATGGCTACACCTTC
CDR3aa: CASTKDRGIINGYTF

j_gene: TRBJ1-6
d_gene: NA
v_gene: TRBV30
abundance: NA
CDR3nt: TGTGCCTGGAGTGTTCAGGTTTCACCCCTCCACTTT
CDR3aa: CAWSVQVSPLHF

j_gene: TRBJ1-6
d_gene: NA
v_gene: TRBV6-5
abundance: NA
CDR3nt: TGTGCCAGCCTACCGACACCAGGGGATAATTCACCCCTCCACTTT
CDR3aa: CASLPTPGDNSPLHF

j_gene: TRBJ1-2
d_gene: NA
v_gene: TRBV28
abundance: once
CDR3nt: TGTGCCAGCAGTTTCCTCCTGCAAAGGGGAATCCACTACACCTTC
CDR3aa: CASSFLLQRGIHYTF

j_gene: TRBJ2-6
d_gene: NA
v_gene: TRBV6-1
abundance: few
CDR3nt: TGTGCCAGCAGTGAACCAGTCTCTGGGGCCAACGTCCTGACTTTC
CDR3aa: CASSEPVSGANVLTF

j_gene: TRBJ1-3
d_gene: NA
v_gene: TRBV5-1
abundance: NA
CDR3nt: TGCGCCAGCAGCTTTGAGGTCAGGGATTACACCATATATTTT
CDR3aa: CASSFEVRDYTIYF

j_gene: TRBJ1-3
d_gene: NA
v_gene: TRBV20-1
abundance: NA
CDR3nt: TGCAGTGCTCCCACTGGAAACACCATATATTTT
CDR3aa: CSAPTGNTIYF

j_gene: TRBJ1-3
d_gene: NA
v_gene: TRBV9
abundance: once
CDR3nt: TGTGCCAGCAGCGCCGACAGCTCTGGAAACACCATATATTTT
CDR3aa: CASSADSSGNTIYF

j_gene: TRBJ1-1
d_gene: NA
v_gene: TRBV7-8
abundance: NA
CDR3nt: TGTGCCAGCAGCTTAGGTGGGGGCCGGGGTGAAGCTTTCTTT
CDR3aa: CASSLGGGRGEAFF

j_gene: TRBJ1-2
d_gene: TRBD1
v_gene: TRBV19
abundance: NA
CDR3nt: TGTGCCAGTAGTACGACAGGGGGCAGCTATGGCTACACCTTC
CDR3aa: CASSTTGGSYGYTF

j_gene: TRBJ2-5
d_gene: TRBD2
v_gene: TRBV9
abundance: NA
CDR3nt: TGTGCCAGCAACCTTAAGGGAGCGGGAGGAGAGACCCAGTACTTC
CDR3aa: CASNLKGAGGETQYF

j_gene: TRBJ2-7
d_gene: TRBD1
v_gene: TRBV30
abundance: NA
CDR3nt: TGTGCCTGGAGGGGGGGACAGGGATTATACGAGCAGTACTTC
CDR3aa: CAWRGGQGLYEQYF

j_gene: TRBJ2-1
d_gene: NA
v_gene: TRBV3-1/TRBV3-2
abundance: NA
CDR3nt: TGTGCCAGCAGCCGTGGACAGTACAATGAGCAGTTCTTC
CDR3aa: CASSRGQYNEQFF